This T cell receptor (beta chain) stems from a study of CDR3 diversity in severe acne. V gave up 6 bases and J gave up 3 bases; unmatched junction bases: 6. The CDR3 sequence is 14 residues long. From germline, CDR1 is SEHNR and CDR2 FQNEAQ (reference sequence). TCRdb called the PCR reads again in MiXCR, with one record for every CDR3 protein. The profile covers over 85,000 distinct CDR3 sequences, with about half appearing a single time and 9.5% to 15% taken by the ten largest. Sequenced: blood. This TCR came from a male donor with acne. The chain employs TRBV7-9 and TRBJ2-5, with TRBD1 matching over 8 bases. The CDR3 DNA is TGTGCCAGCAGTGAATGGGACAGGAAAGAGACCCAGTACTTC. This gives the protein CASSEWDRKETQYF.